In its sample, the clone carrying this T cell receptor (beta chain) was seen once. At one of its ends the junction is not consistent with the germline gene, which may arise from a read error. The sample originates from a study of CD8 T cells in Susac syndrome. The CDR3 is made up of 12 amino acids. Germline CDR1 and CDR2: DFQATT and SNEGSKA (reference sequence). The RNA input was roughly 0.45 to 1 ug, and it was reverse transcribed with random hexamers. The method of amplification for TCR beta CDR3 was immunoSEQ multiplex PCR, covering 54 Vbeta and 13 Jbeta. TCRdb recomputed calls from the immunoSEQ multiplex PCR reads with MiXCR, one row per CDR3 protein. This sample has about 290,000 distinct CDR3 sequences; 75% to 90% occur once, and the top ten carry less than 0.2%. The multiple sclerosis controls were treatment-naive patients affected by stable or active relapsing-remitting disease.

This receptor was taken from a human donor with multiple sclerosis. The chain uses TRBV20-1 and TRBJ2-7, with TRBD2 identical over 10 bases. Sequencing used CD8+ T cells from PBMCs. The CDR3 DNA sequence: TGCAGTGCCCTAGCGGGAGCCTACGAGCAGTATTTC. Its protein is CSALAGAYEQYF.